This T cell receptor (beta chain) was captured by sequencing in a study of blood T cell repertoires in COVID-19. Study context: Acute and convalescent COVID-19 samples came from the United States, Italy and Spain.

A single count supports this clone. In the study's own analysis: Nucleated cell number was recorded as an estimate derived from reference gene primer amplification. This table comes from immunoSEQ multiplex PCR, and its TCRdb copy is limited to in-frame clones, with some not included. The DNA was the basis for D and trimming; V, J and clone size are from that table. The repertoire holds about 230,000 clones, about nine tenths seen once, with around 4.2% in the top ten. Residents of around 24 US areas, aged roughly 18 to 89 years, made up the participants. This CDR3 region has 20 residues. Trimming cost V 4 bases and J 4 bases; bases outside gene matches: 20. Germline V lookup: CDR1 SGDLS, CDR2 YYNGEE.

The chain is built from TRBV9 and TRBJ1-2; 12 nucleotides line up with TRBD1. The sequenced sample was PBMCs or T cells enriched from blood (not recorded which). This TCR derives from a woman aged 30 to 39 with acute COVID-19. The CDR3 loop reads CASSKHRSGDRGRRGYGYTF. The CDR3 nucleotides are TGTGCCAGCAGCAAACACCGGTCGGGGGACAGGGGGCGCCGGGGCTATGGCTACACCTTC.